This is a list of T cell receptor beta chains from one sample in a study of blood T cell repertoires in COVID-19. Measured with immunoSEQ multiplex PCR; TCRdb has only the in-frame clones, and not every one. In the table there are over 70,000 clones, roughly 85% of which are singletons. Input material: peripheral blood. These receptor sequences come from a man aged 55-75 years with COVID-19, enrolled during active disease. The CDR3 runs from the conserved cysteine through the conserved F or W. The D gene is left open where the match is weak. The size field is filled for only some rows; it gives once, few, many or a size class.

V,J,D,size,length,DNA,CDR3
TRBV23-1,TRBJ2-7,TRBD2,.,15,TGCGCCAGCAGTCAATCTGAACTAGCGTACTACGAGCAGTACTTC,CASSQSELAYYEQYF
TRBV5-5,TRBJ2-7,TRBD2,.,17,TGTGCCAGCAGCCCCCCGGGGCTAGCGGGAGGCCCCTACGAGCAGTACTTC,CASSPPGLAGGPYEQYF
TRBV24-1,TRBJ1-3,.,once,16,TGTGCCACCAGTGACAGCAGACAGAACTCTGGAAACACCATATATTTT,CATSDSRQNSGNTIYF
TRBV6-1,TRBJ2-1,.,once,11,TGTGCCAGCAGTGAGGGCCGAGAGCAGTTCTTC,CASSEGREQFF
TRBV27,TRBJ1-1,.,.,18,TGTGCCAGCAGTTTTAGCCTCGGACAGTGGTCCCCGGGGACTGAAGCTTTCTTT,CASSFSLGQWSPGTEAFF
TRBV7-9,TRBJ1-4,.,.,15,TGTGCCAGCAGCTTAGTGGTAGGGGTTAATGAAAAACTGTTTTTT,CASSLVVGVNEKLFF
TRBV6-5,TRBJ1-2,.,.,14,TGTGCCAGCAGTTACAATACAGCTAACTATGGCTACACCTTC,CASSYNTANYGYTF
TRBV28,TRBJ2-2,.,few,20,TGTGCCAGCAGTAAGAGGAAGCAGTTTATGCATATCCGAAACACCGGGGAGCTGTTTTTT,CASSKRKQFMHIRNTGELFF
TRBV27,TRBJ1-5,.,few,13,TGTGCCAGCAGTTTTGCGGTTTATCAGCCCCAGCATTTT,CASSFAVYQPQHF
TRBV6-1,TRBJ2-2,TRBD2,.,18,TGTGCCAGCAGTGAAGCCAGGGTGACTAGCGGGATTGGCGGGGAGCTGTTTTTT,CASSEARVTSGIGGELFF
TRBV3-1/TRBV3-2,TRBJ1-5,.,.,14,TGTGCCAGCAGCCCCCAACAGGGCAATCAGCCCCAGCATTTT,CASSPQQGNQPQHF
TRBV2,TRBJ1-5,.,.,13,TGTGCCAGCAGTGTAGAGAGCAATCAGCCCCAGCATTTT,CASSVESNQPQHF
TRBV6-4,TRBJ1-5,.,.,14,TGTGCCAGCAGTGACTCAGGGGGGGCTCAGCCCCAGCATTTT,CASSDSGGAQPQHF
TRBV14,TRBJ2-5,.,.,12,TGTGCCAGCAGCCAAGCAGGAGAGACCCAGTACTTC,CASSQAGETQYF
TRBV3-1/TRBV3-2,TRBJ1-2,.,.,14,TGTGCCAGCAGCCAAGAGGCGGGGAACTATGGCTACACCTTC,CASSQEAGNYGYTF
TRBV4-2,TRBJ2-7,TRBD2,.,16,TGTGCCAGCAGCCAAGATGCTAGCGGGAGTTGGTACGAGCAGTACTTC,CASSQDASGSWYEQYF
TRBV5-1,TRBJ2-3,.,.,15,TGCGCCAGCAGCTGGGGCCGGACCGGCACAGATACGCAGTATTTT,CASSWGRTGTDTQYF
TRBV5-1,TRBJ2-5,TRBD1,.,14,TGCGCCAGCAGCGTCATAGGGGGCCCTGAGACCCAGTACTTC,CASSVIGGPETQYF
TRBV7-9,TRBJ2-7,.,.,15,TGTGCCAGCAGCTTAGGGCAGGGGGGCTCCTACGAGCAGTACTTC,CASSLGQGGSYEQYF
TRBV6-5,TRBJ2-7,TRBD1,.,14,TGTGCCAGCAGAGGACAGGTGCTAGAAGGCGAGCAGTACTTC,CASRGQVLEGEQYF
TRBV3-1/TRBV3-2,TRBJ1-1,TRBD1,once,14,TGTGCCAGCAGCCAAGTAAGAGGGGGCGATGAAGCTTTCTTT,CASSQVRGGDEAFF
TRBV9,TRBJ2-7,TRBD2,.,13,TGTGCCAGCAGCGGCAGCGGGAGACGTGAGCAGTACTTC,CASSGSGRREQYF
TRBV24-1,TRBJ1-3,.,.,15,TGTGCCACCAGTCCAGGGGACGGGTCTGGAAACACCATATATTTT,CATSPGDGSGNTIYF
TRBV5-1,TRBJ2-1,TRBD2,.,14,TGCGCCAGCAGCTACAAAGCGGGAGGGAATGAGCAGTTCTTC,CASSYKAGGNEQFF
TRBV5-1,TRBJ2-3,.,.,15,TGCGCCAGCAGCTTGGGGCCTAGATACACAGATACGCAGTATTTT,CASSLGPRYTDTQYF
TRBV6-5,TRBJ2-7,TRBD1,.,15,TGTGCCAGCAGTTACGGACAGGAAGGCTTATACGAGCAGTACTTC,CASSYGQEGLYEQYF
TRBV28,TRBJ2-3,TRBD2,.,13,TGTGCCAGCAGTTGGGAGGGAGTTGATACGCAGTATTTT,CASSWEGVDTQYF
TRBV27,TRBJ2-1,TRBD2,.,17,TGTGCCAGCCTGGGACTAGCGGGAACCCTCCAAGGGAATGAGCAGTTCTTC,CASLGLAGTLQGNEQFF
TRBV4-2,TRBJ1-5,.,.,15,TGTGCCAGCAGCCTAGGTGACGCAGGGGATCAGCCCCAGCATTTT,CASSLGDAGDQPQHF
TRBV30,TRBJ1-5,TRBD1,.,14,TGTGCCTGGAGTGGGGAACAGGGGGCTCAGCCCCAGCATTTT,CAWSGEQGAQPQHF
TRBV5-1,TRBJ2-3,TRBD2,.,15,TGCGCCAGCAGCTGGACTAGCGCCGGCACAGATACGCAGTATTTT,CASSWTSAGTDTQYF
TRBV5-1,TRBJ1-1,TRBD1,.,15,TGCGCCACCAGAATCGAGCCGGGACAGGGATTGGAAGCTTTCTTT,CATRIEPGQGLEAFF